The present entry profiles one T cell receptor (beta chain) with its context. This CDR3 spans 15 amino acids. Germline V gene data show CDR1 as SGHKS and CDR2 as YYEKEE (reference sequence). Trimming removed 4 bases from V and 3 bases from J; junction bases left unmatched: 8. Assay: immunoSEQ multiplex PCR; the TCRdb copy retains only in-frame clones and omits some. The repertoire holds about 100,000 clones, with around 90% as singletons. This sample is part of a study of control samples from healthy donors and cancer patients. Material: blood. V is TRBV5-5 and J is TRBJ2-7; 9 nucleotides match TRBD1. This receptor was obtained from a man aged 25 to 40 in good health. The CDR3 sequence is CASSLGQGYIYEQYF. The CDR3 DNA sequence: TGTGCCAGCAGCCTCGGACAGGGGTATATCTACGAGCAGTACTTC.